The table lists the clone carrying this T cell receptor (beta chain) with many counts. Its target is unknown. Sequence at one end of the junction differs from germline and may be a read error. TCRdb passed the 5' RACE reads through MiXCR, listing each CDR3 protein once. This table has about 11,000 distinct CDR3 sequences, about 5.2% appearing once. The data originate from a study of spatial heterogeneity in lung cancer. Study overall: Each unique TCR and UMI combination was seen more than ten times on average in raw reads. Study outcomes and limitations: Tumor mutation counts were tracked by expanded intratumoral alpha and beta TCR counts. Coverage of tumor T cells, an estimated figure, was about 7% for alpha and around 12% for beta chains.

This CDR3 is built from 15 residues. CDR1 MNHEY and CDR2 SMNVEV come from the germline V gene (reference sequence). The time point here: sample taken at primary tumor resection. Whole RNA was taken from tumor, nontumor lung or frozen PBMC; it was then sequenced unsorted. The TCR sequence derives from a male donor with early-stage non-small cell lung cancer. The chain combines TRBV27 with TRBJ1-2; a weak D match, TRBD1 (5 bases). Sequenced here: lung tumor tissue, sampled at surgery. Here the CDR3 DNA reads TGTGCCAGCAGTCCACGACAGACGAGTAACGATGGCTACACCTTC. It yields the protein CASSPRQTSNDGYTF.